The 26 T cell receptor beta chains presented below share a single source sample, sequenced in a study of neoadjuvant anti-PD-1 for oral cavity cancer. Specified time point: after neoadjuvant nivolumab, at surgical resection. Using immunoSEQ multiplex PCR, the repertoire was profiled, and TCRdb retains in-frame clones only, with some absent. The repertoire holds around 70,000 clones, with 70% to 90% as singletons. The sequenced sample was PBMCs, obtained after nivolumab (anti-PD-1) treatment. These receptors were collected from a person aged 40 to 85 with oral cavity squamous cell carcinoma.

The chain combines TRBV5-1 with TRBJ2-3; D gene ambiguous. Between the trimmed V and J ends, which lost 0 bases and 4 bases, there was a span of 9 bases. Germline V CDR1 and CDR2: SGHRS, YFSETQ. The CDR3 length is 14 residues. DNA of the CDR3: TGCGCCAGCAGCTTGGGTGGGGTTGCAGATACGCAGTATTTT. Amino acid sequence: CASSLGGVADTQYF.

The rearrangement links TRBV12-2 to TRBJ2-3; TRBD1, the table's D call, lacks a check against the DNA. TRBV12-2 is marked as a pseudogene. This CDR3 spans 13 amino acids. The CDR3 nucleotides read TGTGCAAGTCGCCCAAGGGGCTCAGATACGCAGTATTTT. Translated: CASRPRGSDTQYF.

This chain joins TRBV5-1 and TRBJ1-3; tentatively, D is TRBD1 (5 bases). This CDR3 is 15 amino acids long. The V end lost 0 bases, the J end lost 4 bases, and 11 bases lay between the germline ends. CDR1 is SGHRS and CDR2 is YFSETQ in the germline V gene. DNA for the CDR3: TGCGCCAGCAGCTTGGACCCGGACACCGGAAACACCATATATTTT. Encoded protein: CASSLDPDTGNTIYF.

J is TRBJ2-7 and V is TRBV18; 7 bases are shared with TRBD1. V gave up 3 bases and J gave up 7 bases; unmatched junction bases: 12. Per the germline V gene, CDR1 is KGHSH and CDR2 is LQKENI. This CDR3 has 15 residues. The CDR3 is CASSPRGGSSEEQYF. The CDR3 DNA sequence: TGTGCCAGCTCACCGAGAGGGGGCTCGTCCGAGGAGCAGTACTTC.

This clone was observed once. The chain links TRBV28 to TRBJ1-2; D is ambiguous. V dropped 5 bases and J dropped 0 bases, with 10 bases sitting between them. The CDR3 loop spans 14 amino acids. Germline CDR1 reads MDHEN; CDR2 reads SYDVKM. CDR3 loop: CASSPLRANYGYTF. The DNA for the CDR3 is TGTGCCAGCAGTCCCCTGAGAGCTAACTATGGCTACACCTTC.

The chain joins TRBV7-3 to TRBJ1-3, with D uncertain. The CDR3 runs to 13 residues. Trimming stripped 5 bases from V and 3 bases from J, with 8 bases between. The germline gives CDR1 SGHTA, CDR2 FQGTGA. CDR3 DNA: TGTGCCAGCAGCGACCCCGGTGGAAACACCATATATTTT. This sequence encodes CASSDPGGNTIYF.

The V gene is TRBV29-1, the J gene TRBJ2-3; maybe TRBD1 (6 bases). Trimming removed 6 bases from V and 4 bases from J, with 11 bases in between. The CDR3 spans 12 residues. Germline values: CDR1 SQVTM, CDR2 ANQGSEA. The CDR3 protein is CSVVTGPDTQYF. CDR3 DNA: TGCAGCGTGGTAACAGGGCCAGATACGCAGTATTTT.

The chain joins TRBV5-1 to TRBJ1-4; maybe TRBD1 (5 bases). The CDR3 length is 13 residues. Trimming cost V 4 bases and J 3 bases, with 7 bases left between them. The germline CDR1 and CDR2 sequences are SGHRS and YFSETQ. The CDR3 DNA follows: TGCGCCAGCAGCCAGACAGCTAATGAAAAACTGTTTTTT. This gives the protein CASSQTANEKLFF. Filled out from reference TRBV5-1 and TRBJ1-4, the complete variable domain reads KAGVTQTPRYLIKTRGQQVTLSCSPISGHRSVSWYQQTPGQGLQFLFEYFSETQRNKGNFPGRFSGRQFSNSRSEMNVSTLELGDSALYLCASSQTANEKLFFGSGTQLSVL.

The chain combines TRBV2 with TRBJ2-1; D remains ambiguous. V was shortened by 7 bases and J by 9 bases, with 10 bases between the two germline ends. The germline V gene encodes CDR1 SNHLY and CDR2 FYNNEI. This CDR3 has 11 amino acids. CDR3 sequence (DNA): TGTGCCAGCATATTAACAGCTGAGCAGTTCTTC. This translates into CASILTAEQFF.

V usage is TRBV4-1 and J usage is TRBJ1-5; D is ambiguous. Germline-derived CDR1 and CDR2 are MGHRA and YSYEKL. Trimming took off 0 bases at V and 6 bases at J, with 9 bases between the two ends. CDR3 size: 14 residues. CDR3 DNA: TGCGCCAGCAGCCAAGAGGGTGTAGGTCAGCCCCAGCATTTT. Residues: CASSQEGVGQPQHF.

V gene TRBV7-9 combines with J gene TRBJ1-1; 9 bases agree with TRBD1. The V gene end was trimmed by 4 bases and the J gene end by 3 bases; junction bases not matched to a gene: 9. Germline assignment: CDR1 SEHNR and CDR2 FQNEAQ (reference sequence). This CDR3 has 16 residues. CDR3 sequence reads: CASSSRQGVGDTEAFF. For the CDR3, the DNA is TGTGCCAGCAGCTCTCGACAGGGGGTCGGGGACACTGAAGCTTTCTTT.

DNA of the CDR3: TGTGCCAGTGGCGACAGGGCGAACACTGAAGCTTTCTTT. It is translated as CASGDRANTEAFF. This chain links TRBV19 with TRBJ1-1; 7 bases are shared with TRBD1. V lost 8 bases and J lost 1; bases outside the gene matches: 4. CDR1 LNHDA and CDR2 SQIVND come from the germline V gene (reference sequence). There are 13 residues in the CDR3.

This clone has more than one count but fewer than ten. The J gene is TRBJ1-2, the V gene TRBV6-5; possibly TRBD1 for D (6 bases). Per the germline V gene, CDR1 is MNHEY and CDR2 is SVGAGI. This CDR3 contains 12 residues. Trimming removed 6 bases at V and 6 bases at J, with 11 bases between. CDR3 nucleotide sequence: TGTGCCAGCAGGGACTGGGGGCATGGCTACACCTTC. Amino acids: CASRDWGHGYTF.

The DNA for the CDR3 is TGTGCCAGCAGTTCTTTGGGACAGGGGGGGTATGGCTACACCTTC. Its protein is CASSSLGQGGYGYTF. This chain connects TRBV27 to TRBJ1-2; 11 nucleotides agree with TRBD1. The germline V gene encodes CDR1 MNHEY and CDR2 SMNVEV (reference sequence). The ends lost 4 bases at V and 5 bases at J; junction bases unmatched: 6. The CDR3 length is 15 residues.

V gene TRBV6-5 combines with J gene TRBJ1-2; 9 bases match TRBD1. The CDR3 contains 11 residues. V dropped 8 bases and J dropped 5; count of bases not matched to a gene: 0. Germline V gene lookup returns CDR1 MNHEY and CDR2 SVGAGI. CDR3 coding DNA: TGTGCCAGCGGGACAGGGTATGGCTACACCTTC. Translating gives CASGTGYGYTF.

The chain uses TRBV2 and TRBJ1-2, with a tentative D call TRBD1 (5 bases). Per germline, CDR1 SNHLY and CDR2 FYNNEI. Trimming left V 7 bases short and J 2 bases short, with 23 bases between. This CDR3 comprises 17 residues. CDR3 DNA sequence: TGTGCCAGCAAAGCCCTTGGGGCAGCCTCCACCAACTATGGCTACACCTTC. This gives the protein CASKALGAASTNYGYTF.

A single count supports this clone. The chain couples TRBV6-5 to TRBJ2-7; the D gene is possibly TRBD2 (5 bases). CDR1 and CDR2 (germline): MNHEY, SVGAGI. The CDR3 runs 15 residues. Trimming left V 6 bases short and J 2 bases short, with 17 bases between. The CDR3 DNA reads TGTGCCAGCAGATTAGAGCCAGGAGGAGCCTACGAGCAGTACTTC. This gives the protein CASRLEPGGAYEQYF.

This clone was detected only once. The chain has TRBV7-9 and TRBJ2-1; D may be TRBD1 (6 bases). V was pared by 3 bases and J by 8 bases, with 14 bases between. The CDR3 runs 14 residues. Looked up from germline, CDR1 is SEHNR and CDR2 is FQNEAQ (reference sequence). CDR3 in amino acids: CASSLGHVGYEQFF. CDR3 nucleotide sequence: TGTGCCAGCAGCTTGGGACATGTGGGTTATGAGCAGTTCTTC.

The chain carries TRBV7-9 and TRBJ2-7; D gene ambiguous. The CDR3 is made up of 14 amino acids. V dropped 5 bases and J dropped 3 bases, with 14 bases sitting between them. Germline V gene data show CDR1 as SEHNR and CDR2 as FQNEAQ (reference sequence). CDR3 nucleotides: TGTGCCAGCAGCCCAACCCGTTCGGACTACGAGCAGTACTTC. It encodes CASSPTRSDYEQYF.

V is TRBV7-8 and J is TRBJ2-3; 12 bases are a match to TRBD2. Trimming removed 2 bases from V and 3 bases from J; junction bases left unmatched: 6. Germline V gives CDR1 SGHVS, CDR2 FQNEAQ. The CDR3 spans 17 residues. The CDR3 here is CASSLLVLAGGTDTQYF. Written as DNA, the CDR3 is TGTGCCAGCAGCTTATTAGTCCTAGCGGGAGGGACAGATACGCAGTATTTT.

This rearrangement joins TRBV6-5 to TRBJ2-7; 8 nucleotides match TRBD1. Per germline, CDR1 MNHEY and CDR2 SVGAGI. CDR3 length equals 14 residues. V shed 5 bases, J shed 6 bases, and the junction held 9 bases outside the gene matches. This CDR3 is CASSDFGQGREQYF. For the CDR3, the DNA is TGTGCCAGCAGTGACTTCGGACAGGGCCGCGAGCAGTACTTC.

This clone was seen more than once but under ten times. V is TRBV4-1 and J is TRBJ1-1, with D hard to call. Germline V lookup: CDR1 MGHRA, CDR2 YSYEKL. CDR3 length equals 11 residues. The ends were cut back, 0 bases at V and 4 bases at J, with 0 bases in the middle. The CDR3 sequence: CASSQDTEAFF. The DNA of the CDR3 is TGCGCCAGCAGCCAAGACACTGAAGCTTTCTTT.

The genes are TRBV4-1 and TRBJ2-6, with D hard to call. V gave up 4 bases and J gave up 0 bases, with 13 bases separating them. The CDR3 runs 17 residues. CDR1 is MGHRA and CDR2 is YSYEKL in the germline V gene. CDR3 loop: CASSPGPHTSGANVLTF. The CDR3 region has the DNA TGCGCCAGCAGCCCGGGCCCCCACACCTCTGGGGCCAACGTCCTGACTTTC.

This rearrangement joins TRBV7-2 to TRBJ1-2, with D perhaps matching TRBD1 (6 bases). The V end lost 4 bases, the J end lost 8 bases, and 17 bases lay between the germline ends. Per the germline V gene, CDR1 is SGHTA and CDR2 is FQGNSA. CDR3 length: 14 residues. The CDR3 region has the DNA TGTGCCAGCAGCTCCGTAGGGGGGTTGAGCGGCTACACCTTC. This codes for CASSSVGGLSGYTF.

The chain links TRBV29-1 to TRBJ2-7; 7 positions match TRBD1. With 6 bases clipped from V and 7 bases from J, the junction kept 9 bases outside the gene matches. Germline V gives CDR1 SQVTM, CDR2 ANQGSEA. This CDR3 comprises 12 residues. CDR3 in amino acids: CSVYRTGQEQYF. In DNA form, the CDR3 reads TGCAGCGTATACAGGACAGGCCAAGAGCAGTACTTC.

This rearrangement joins TRBV6-1 to TRBJ1-1; tentative D call: TRBD1 (6 bases). V gave up 3 bases and J gave up 8 bases, with 19 bases separating them. CDR3 length equals 15 residues. Germline lookup yields CDR1 MNHNS and CDR2 SASEGT. CDR3 loop: CASSDPAGARWEAFF. The CDR3 DNA reads as TGTGCCAGCAGTGACCCAGCAGGGGCCCGTTGGGAAGCTTTCTTT.